The clone carrying this T cell receptor beta chain was seen more than once but under ten times. Its antigen is unknown. Libraries were prepared by immunoSEQ multiplex PCR; TCRdb keeps only in-frame clonotypes and omits some of them. The profile shows tens of thousands of clones, about 90% of them singletons. The entry originates in a study of OX40 agonist ivuxolimab in advanced cancers. The CDR3 covers 14 residues. V lost 5 bases to trimming and J lost 0 bases, with 10 bases between them. Germline values: CDR1 MNHEY, CDR2 SMNVEV (reference sequence). Whole-study results and caveats: CD4+ and CD8+ blood T cells expanded clonally by week 6 at 0.1 to 3.0 mg/kg.

This sample comprised CD4+ or CD8+ T cells sorted from blood, obtained in a trial of the OX40 agonist ivuxolimab. The chain links TRBV27 to TRBJ1-1, with TRBD1 as a possible D gene (6 bases). The clonotype was recovered from an adult with an advanced solid tumor such as melanoma, head and neck, liver or kidney cancer. The chain's CDR3 is CASSRTDMNTEAFF. CDR3 sequence (DNA): TGTGCCAGCAGTAGGACAGATATGAACACTGAAGCTTTCTTT.